A single sample is the source of the 17 T cell receptor beta chains below, sequenced in a study of OX40 agonist ivuxolimab in advanced cancers. Profiled with immunoSEQ multiplex PCR; TCRdb holds only in-frame clones, not every one. The data show fewer than 25,000 clones, about 83% seen once. Sequenced here: CD4+ or CD8+ T cells sorted from blood, sampled in a trial of the OX40 agonist ivuxolimab. The receptor set was obtained from an adult with an advanced solid tumor such as melanoma, head and neck, liver or kidney cancer.

The CDR3 bases are TGCGCCAGCTCTCGACCGTTCTGGGAGTCTGGGGAGCTGTTTTTT. It translates to CASSRPFWESGELFF. The chain combines TRBV10-1 with TRBJ2-2; TRBD2 is a possible D gene (5 bases). V lost 8 bases and J 8 bases, leaving 21 bases between the germline ends. CDR1 is WNHNN and CDR2 is SYGVQD in the germline V gene (reference sequence). The CDR3 is made up of 15 amino acids.

This chain links TRBV7-9 with TRBJ2-7; 8 bases line up with TRBD1. Losses at the gene ends were 4 bases for V and 7 bases for J; bases not matched to a gene: 12. Germline CDR1 is SEHNR and CDR2 is FQNEAQ (reference sequence). This CDR3 spans 15 amino acids. DNA of the CDR3: TGTGCCAGCAGCTCCGGACAGGGCGTTTTAGTGGAGCAGTACTTC. Its protein product is CASSSGQGVLVEQYF.

This clone was seen a few times. The chain has TRBV27 and TRBJ2-7; 14 bases fit TRBD2. The CDR3 contains 15 residues. J gave up 5 bases and V 6 bases, and 6 bases lay outside the gene matches. Germline loops: CDR1 MNHEY, CDR2 SMNVEV (reference sequence). CDR3 loop: CASSPGLAGGHEQYF. The DNA of the CDR3 is TGTGCCAGCAGCCCAGGACTAGCGGGAGGCCACGAGCAGTACTTC.

The gene calls are TRBV27 and TRBJ2-5, with 7 positions matching TRBD1. The length of the CDR3 is 15 residues. In germline, CDR1 is MNHEY, CDR2 SMNVEV (reference sequence). Trimming took 2 bases from V and 4 from J; bases not matched to a gene: 7. The DNA for the CDR3 is TGTGCCAGCAGTTTAGTGGGACAGTCGGGAGAGACCCAGTACTTC. The encoded protein is CASSLVGQSGETQYF.

V usage is TRBV6-6 and J usage is TRBJ1-2, with D unclear. From germline, CDR1 is MNHNY and CDR2 SVGAGI (reference sequence). The CDR3 covers 14 residues. Trimming took 0 bases from V and 1 from J, leaving 6 bases between them. CDR3 DNA: TGTGCCAGCAGTTACTCGTCTAATAACTATGGCTACACCTTC. The encoded protein is CASSYSSNNYGYTF.

This chain uses TRBV7-9 with TRBJ2-5; D is ambiguous. The germline V gene encodes CDR1 SEHNR and CDR2 FQNEAQ (reference sequence). Trimming left V 1 base short and J 5 bases short, with 14 bases between. The CDR3 contains 15 residues. The CDR3 DNA reads as TGTGCCAGCAGCTTAGAGGCAGCCCGGCCGGAGACCCAGTACTTC. Translating gives CASSLEAARPETQYF.

The chain uses TRBV7-3 and TRBJ2-1; the D is unclear. The CDR3 spans 18 residues. V was clipped by 0 bases and J by 5 bases, with 20 bases between them. CDR1 SGHTA and CDR2 FQGTGA come from the germline V gene. CDR3 in amino acids: CASSLTPDGPLGDNEQFF. CDR3 in DNA: TGTGCCAGCAGCTTAACCCCGGACGGCCCCCTAGGCGACAATGAGCAGTTCTTC.

The chain uses TRBV5-1 and TRBJ1-4; D remains ambiguous. V dropped 0 bases and J dropped 4 bases, with 16 bases sitting between them. The CDR3 length is 17 residues. From germline, CDR1 is SGHRS and CDR2 YFSETQ. The CDR3 coding sequence is TGCGCCAGCAGCTTGGGACACCTAGATACGTATAATGAAAAACTGTTTTTT. This encodes CASSLGHLDTYNEKLFF.

The DNA of the CDR3 is TGTGCCAGCAGTGCCCAAGCGGGGGGCGACTACAATGAGCAGTTCTTC. The encoded protein is CASSAQAGGDYNEQFF. The chain uses TRBV6-4 and TRBJ2-1, with TRBD2 identical over 9 bases. V shed 4 bases and J 3 bases; nucleotides not matched to a gene: 7. Germline V lookup: CDR1 MRHNA, CDR2 SNTAGT. There are 16 residues in the CDR3.

V gene TRBV7-8 combines with J gene TRBJ1-4; TRBD1 might be the D (6 bases). CDR1 and CDR2 (germline): SGHVS, FQNEAQ. Deletions cut 5 bases from V and 2 bases from J, with 15 bases between. The CDR3 is made up of 16 amino acids. The CDR3 sequence is CASSPSGGRTNEKLFF. In DNA, the CDR3 is TGTGCCAGCAGCCCATCCGGGGGCAGGACTAATGAAAAACTGTTTTTT.

This chain connects TRBV9 to TRBJ2-7; D is ambiguous. V was shortened by 0 bases and J by 2 bases, with 9 bases between the two germline ends. Per germline, CDR1 SGDLS and CDR2 YYNGEE. This CDR3 region has 14 residues. CDR3 sequence: CASSVGPEAYEQYF. The CDR3 nucleotides are TGTGCCAGCAGCGTAGGCCCAGAAGCCTACGAGCAGTACTTC.

The DNA of the CDR3 is TGTGCCAGCAGCGACCCCCTAGCGGCCTCCTACAATGAGCAGTTCTTC. It yields the protein CASSDPLAASYNEQFF. V and J are TRBV2 and TRBJ2-1; 7 nucleotides align to TRBD2. J gave up 0 bases and V 6 bases, and 8 bases lay outside the gene matches. There are 16 residues in the CDR3. Germline V gene sequence: CDR1 SNHLY, CDR2 FYNNEI.

The chain carries TRBV5-1 and TRBJ2-7; 7 bases are shared with TRBD1. Losses at the gene ends were 0 bases for V and 5 bases for J; bases not matched to a gene: 5. The CDR3 is 14 residues long. CDR1 and CDR2 from the germline V gene are SGHRS and YFSETQ. The CDR3 protein is CASSLERGRDEQYF. The CDR3 coding sequence is TGCGCCAGCAGCTTGGAGAGGGGGCGCGACGAGCAGTACTTC.

The CDR3 nucleotides read TGTGCCAGCAGTTTTCGGGGCCCAATTTCACCCCTCCACTTT. Its protein is CASSFRGPISPLHF. This chain connects TRBV27 to TRBJ1-6, with a weak D call TRBD1 (5 bases). The ends were cut back, 3 bases at V and 9 bases at J, with 12 bases in the middle. There are 14 residues in the CDR3. The germline V gene has CDR1 MNHEY and CDR2 SMNVEV (reference sequence).

The chain combines TRBV29-1 with TRBJ2-3, with TRBD2 as a possible D gene (6 bases). This CDR3 region has 13 residues. The V gene lost 5 bases and the J gene lost 0 bases, with 9 bases spanning the gap. The germline gives CDR1 SQVTM, CDR2 ANQGSEA. CDR3 in amino acids: CSVKDYSTDTQYF. In DNA form, the CDR3 reads TGCAGCGTTAAGGACTATAGCACAGATACGCAGTATTTT.

This rearrangement joins TRBV5-1 to TRBJ2-3; no firm D call. Germline CDR1 reads SGHRS; CDR2 reads YFSETQ. The CDR3 has 16 residues. V was pared by 4 bases and J by 3 bases, with 18 bases between. CDR3 sequence (DNA): TGCGCCAGCAGCCAAATTGCGCCGCCAGTGACAGATACGCAGTATTTT. Translated: CASSQIAPPVTDTQYF.

This chain uses TRBV25-1 with TRBJ2-5; D might be TRBD1 (5 bases). The CDR3 length is 13 residues. The V gene's germline CDR1 is MGHDK and CDR2 SYGVNS. Trimming took off 2 bases at V and 5 bases at J, with 9 bases between the two ends. The CDR3 loop is CASSEQGWETQYF. The CDR3 DNA reads as TGTGCCAGCAGTGAACAGGGATGGGAGACCCAGTACTTC.